This paragraph covers one TCR beta chain sequence. Its antigen is not identified. V was cut by 3 bases and J by 1 base, with 12 bases left in between. The CDR3 extends over 15 amino acids. Germline V CDR1 and CDR2: MDHEN, SYDVKM. This sample is drawn from a study of cytomegalovirus exposure and HLA in healthy donors. On the study more broadly: Out of about 190 million T cells, an earlier analysis found 117 million unique TCR beta sequences in total.

Study-wide results and limits: Segments of the TCR beta V type were, in most cases, productive about 87% or about 30% of the time in an earlier analysis. Some TCR beta chains (more than 150 of them) were listed as cytomegalovirus-associated.

The study ran its PCR with 60 Vbeta and 13 Jbeta primers. Data came from immunoSEQ multiplex PCR; TCRdb stores just in-frame clones and leaves some out. Seen here are 95,000 to 150,000 clones, about four fifths observed once, and the top ten hold 3.6%. The sample was PBMCs. This clonotype originated in a woman in her thirties or forties in good health and CMV-seropositive. The chain recombines TRBV28 with TRBJ1-1; no clear D. This CDR3 reads CASSLSGRGNTEAFF. The DNA for the CDR3 is TGTGCCAGCAGTTTGTCTGGACGGGGGAACACTGAAGCTTTCTTT.